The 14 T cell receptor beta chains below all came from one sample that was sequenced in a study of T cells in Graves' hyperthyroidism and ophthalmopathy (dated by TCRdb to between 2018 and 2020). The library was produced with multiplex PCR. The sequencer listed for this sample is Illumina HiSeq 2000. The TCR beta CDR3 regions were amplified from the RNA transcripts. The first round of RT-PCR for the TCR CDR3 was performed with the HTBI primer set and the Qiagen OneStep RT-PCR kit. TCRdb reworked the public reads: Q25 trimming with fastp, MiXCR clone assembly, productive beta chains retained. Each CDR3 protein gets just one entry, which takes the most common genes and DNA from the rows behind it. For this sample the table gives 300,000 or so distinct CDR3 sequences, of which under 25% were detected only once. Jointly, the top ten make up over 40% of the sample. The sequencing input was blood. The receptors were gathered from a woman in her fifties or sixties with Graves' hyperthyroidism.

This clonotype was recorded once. The CDR3 is CASSLTGTDGYTF. The CDR3 coding sequence is TGTGCCAGCAGTCTAACCGGGACAGATGGCTACACCTTC. The chain recombines TRBV12-3 or TRBV12-4 with TRBJ1-2; the match to TRBD1 covers 7 bases. Losses at the gene ends were 5 bases for V and 6 bases for J; bases not matched to a gene: 6. The CDR3 is 13 amino acids.

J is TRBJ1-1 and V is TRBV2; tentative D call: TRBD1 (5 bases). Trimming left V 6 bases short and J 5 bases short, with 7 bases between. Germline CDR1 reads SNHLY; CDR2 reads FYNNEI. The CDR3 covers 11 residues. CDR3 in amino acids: CASRRQTEAFF. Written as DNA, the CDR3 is TGTGCCAGCAGGAGACAGACTGAAGCTTTCTTT.

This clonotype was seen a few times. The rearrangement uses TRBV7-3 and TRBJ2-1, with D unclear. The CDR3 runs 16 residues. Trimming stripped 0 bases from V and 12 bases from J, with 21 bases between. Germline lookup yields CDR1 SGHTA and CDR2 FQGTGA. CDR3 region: CASSLTTGFPPPRQFF. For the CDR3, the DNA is TGTGCCAGCAGCTTAACGACGGGCTTTCCCCCCCCCCGGCAGTTCTTC.

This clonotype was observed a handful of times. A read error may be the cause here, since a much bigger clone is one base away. For the CDR3, the DNA is TGTGCCAGCAGTGGGGGTGGGGTAAATCAAGAGCAGTTCTTC. This translates into CASSGGGVNQEQFF. The rearrangement joins TRBV2 to TRBJ2-1; D unclear. This CDR3 comprises 14 residues. Germline V gene lookup returns CDR1 SNHLY and CDR2 FYNNEI. V was clipped by 4 bases and J by 10 bases, with 17 bases between them.

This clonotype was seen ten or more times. The CDR3 sequence: CASSRTSGRGDEQFF. CDR3 bases: TGTGCCAGCTCTCGGACTAGCGGGAGGGGGGATGAGCAGTTCTTC. The V gene is TRBV11-3, the J gene TRBJ2-1; TRBD2 matches at 15 bases. CDR1 is SGHNT, CDR2 YENEEA, per germline. The CDR3 sequence is 15 residues long. The J segment lost 8 bases and the V segment lost 8 bases, leaving 7 bases of the junction unmatched.

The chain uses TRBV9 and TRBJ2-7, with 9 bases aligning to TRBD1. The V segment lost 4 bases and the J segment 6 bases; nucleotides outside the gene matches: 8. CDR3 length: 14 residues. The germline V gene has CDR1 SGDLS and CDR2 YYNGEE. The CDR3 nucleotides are TGTGCCAGCAGCCCCGGACAGGGGATCGTCGAGCAGTACTTC. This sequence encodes CASSPGQGIVEQYF.

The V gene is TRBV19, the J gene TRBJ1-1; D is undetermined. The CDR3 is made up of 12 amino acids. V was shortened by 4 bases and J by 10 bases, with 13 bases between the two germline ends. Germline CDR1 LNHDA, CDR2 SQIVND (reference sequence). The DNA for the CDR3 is TGTGCCAGTAGTAGCCCCACGGGTGGAGCTTTCTTT. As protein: CASSSPTGGAFF.

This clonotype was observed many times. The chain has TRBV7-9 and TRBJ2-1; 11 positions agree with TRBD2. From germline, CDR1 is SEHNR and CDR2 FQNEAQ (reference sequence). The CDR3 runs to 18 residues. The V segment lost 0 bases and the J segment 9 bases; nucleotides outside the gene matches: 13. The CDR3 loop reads CASSLAPLGSGRAAEQFF. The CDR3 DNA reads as TGTGCCAGCAGCTTAGCTCCCCTAGGTAGCGGGAGGGCCGCTGAGCAGTTCTTC.

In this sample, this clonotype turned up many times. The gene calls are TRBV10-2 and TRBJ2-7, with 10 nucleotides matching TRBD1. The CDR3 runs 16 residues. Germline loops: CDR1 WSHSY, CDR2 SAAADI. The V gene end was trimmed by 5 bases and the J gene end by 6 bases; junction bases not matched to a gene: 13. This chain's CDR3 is CASSPLGGTGDSEQYF. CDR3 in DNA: TGCGCCAGCAGTCCCCTTGGGGGGACAGGGGATTCCGAGCAGTACTTC.

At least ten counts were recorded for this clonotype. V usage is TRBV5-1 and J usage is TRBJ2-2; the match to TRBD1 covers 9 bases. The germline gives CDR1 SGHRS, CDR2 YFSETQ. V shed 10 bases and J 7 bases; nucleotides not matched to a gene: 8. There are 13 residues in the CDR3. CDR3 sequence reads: CASRDRDVGELFF. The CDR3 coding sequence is TGCGCCTCCCGGGACAGGGACGTCGGGGAGCTGTTTTTT.

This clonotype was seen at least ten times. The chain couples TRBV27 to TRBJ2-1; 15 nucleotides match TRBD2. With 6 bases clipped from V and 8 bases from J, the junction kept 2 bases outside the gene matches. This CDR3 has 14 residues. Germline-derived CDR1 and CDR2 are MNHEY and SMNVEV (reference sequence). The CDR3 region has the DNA TGTGCCAGCAGGGGGACTAGCGGGGGGTATGAGCAGTTCTTC. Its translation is CASRGTSGGYEQFF.

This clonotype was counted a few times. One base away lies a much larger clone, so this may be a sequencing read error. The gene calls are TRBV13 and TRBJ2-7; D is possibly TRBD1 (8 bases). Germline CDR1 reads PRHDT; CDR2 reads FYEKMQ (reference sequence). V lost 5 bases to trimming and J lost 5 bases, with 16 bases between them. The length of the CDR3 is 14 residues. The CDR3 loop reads CASSRGQGGDEQYF. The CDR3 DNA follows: TGTGCCAGCAGCCGCGGACAGGGAGGGGACGAGCAGTACTTC.

CDR3 residues: CASSLGQGSGEQYF. CDR3 coding DNA: TGTGCCAGCAGTTTGGGACAGGGGAGTGGCGAGCAGTACTTC. The chain joins TRBV28 to TRBJ2-7, with 10 bases fitting TRBD1. The germline V gene encodes CDR1 MDHEN and CDR2 SYDVKM. V lost 3 bases, J lost 6 bases, and 5 bases stayed unmatched. The CDR3 contains 14 residues. Filled out from reference TRBV28 and TRBJ2-7, the complete variable domain reads DVKVTQSSRYLVKRTGEKVFLECVQDMDHENMFWYRQDPGLGLRLIYFSYDVKMKEKGDIPEGYSVSREKKERFSLILESASTNQTSMYLCASSLGQGSGEQYFGPGTRLTVT.

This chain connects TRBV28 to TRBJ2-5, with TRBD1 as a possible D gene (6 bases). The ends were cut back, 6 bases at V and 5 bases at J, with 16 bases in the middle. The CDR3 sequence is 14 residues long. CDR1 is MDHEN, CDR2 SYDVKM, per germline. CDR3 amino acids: CASRNTGSSETQYF. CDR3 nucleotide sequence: TGTGCCAGCAGAAATACAGGGTCATCGGAGACCCAGTACTTC.